These 13 T cell receptor beta chains came from one sample sequenced in a study of cytomegalovirus exposure and HLA in healthy donors. This PCR relied on a set of 60 Vbeta primers and 13 Jbeta primers. Only in-frame clones appear in the TCRdb table, and some are missing; sequencing was by immunoSEQ multiplex PCR. The sample lists more than 65,000 clones, 65% to 75% seen once, with 11% in the top ten. The specimen was PBMCs. These receptors were collected from a woman aged 60 to 75 in good health and CMV-seropositive.

This clone has only one observation. The rearrangement links TRBV10-3 to TRBJ2-7, with TRBD2 matching 9 bases. CDR3 length: 12 amino acids. CDR1 is ENHRY, CDR2 SYGVKD, per germline. The junction had 5 bases not matched to a gene; V was cut back by 11 bases and J by 3 bases. CDR3 in amino acids: CASSGTDYEQYF. In DNA form, the CDR3 reads TGTGCCTCTAGCGGGACAGACTACGAGCAGTACTTC.

This clone was detected only once. CDR3 sequence: CASSEETRTSGSQNIQYF. The DNA for the CDR3 is TGTGCCAGCAGTGAAGAGACAAGGACTAGCGGGAGCCAAAACATTCAGTACTTC. The chain recombines TRBV2 with TRBJ2-4; the match to TRBD2 covers 13 bases. The CDR3 covers 18 residues. V shed 1 base, J shed 5 bases, and the junction held 8 bases outside the gene matches. From germline, CDR1 is SNHLY and CDR2 FYNNEI.

This sequence joins TRBV11-3 and TRBJ1-1, with a tentative D call TRBD1 (5 bases). The CDR3 has 14 amino acids. V was trimmed by 1 base and J by 3 bases, leaving 9 bases between them. CDR1 and CDR2 (germline): SGHNT, YENEEA. The DNA for the CDR3 is TGTGCCAGCAGCTTAGGCCCGACAGACACTGAAGCTTTCTTT. This sequence encodes CASSLGPTDTEAFF.

The rearrangement links TRBV29-1 to TRBJ2-3; 8 nucleotides agree with TRBD2. Looked up from germline, CDR1 is SQVTM and CDR2 is ANQGSEA. The J segment lost 0 bases and the V segment lost 4 bases, leaving 6 bases of the junction unmatched. The CDR3 length is 15 residues. The CDR3 protein is CSVVWSSGSTDTQYF. In nucleotides, the CDR3 is TGCAGCGTTGTATGGTCTAGCGGGAGCACAGATACGCAGTATTTT.

The chain combines TRBV9 with TRBJ2-6; D possibly corresponds to TRBD2 (6 bases). CDR1 is SGDLS, CDR2 YYNGEE, per germline. CDR3 length equals 18 residues. The V end was cut by 0 bases, the J end by 0 bases, with 13 bases between. Here the CDR3 DNA reads TGTGCCAGCAGCGTAGATTTGGCGGGGAACTCTGGGGCCAACGTCCTGACTTTC. The encoded protein is CASSVDLAGNSGANVLTF.

As concerns this clone: This specimen includes other DNA sequences encoding the same CDR3. The rearrangement links TRBV2 to TRBJ2-1; a weak D match, TRBD2 (5 bases). The CDR3 length is 12 residues. Germline values: CDR1 SNHLY, CDR2 FYNNEI. Deletions cut 1 base from V and 7 bases from J, with 5 bases between. The CDR3 sequence: CASSEGGNEQFF. The CDR3 DNA follows: TGTGCCAGCAGTGAAGGCGGGAATGAGCAGTTCTTC.

The chain is built from TRBV11-3 and TRBJ2-7, with 8 bases identical to TRBD2. The CDR3 spans 15 residues. Germline lookup yields CDR1 SGHNT and CDR2 YENEEA. The V and J ends lost 4 bases and 2 bases, in that order; junction bases with no gene match: 7. This CDR3 reads CASSSREGWAYEQYF. The CDR3 DNA follows: TGTGCCAGCAGCTCTCGGGAGGGATGGGCCTACGAGCAGTACTTC.

The rearrangement links TRBV5-1 to TRBJ2-7, with a weak D call TRBD1 (6 bases). Trimming stripped 0 bases from V and 5 bases from J, with 12 bases between. The CDR3 consists of 14 residues. Looked up from germline, CDR1 is SGHRS and CDR2 is YFSETQ. In DNA, the CDR3 is TGCGCCAGCAGCTTGGGCTCAGGGGCCGACGAGCAGTACTTC. The encoded protein is CASSLGSGADEQYF.

The chain has TRBV9 and TRBJ1-6; TRBD1 aligns across 7 bases. Germline CDR1 reads SGDLS; CDR2 reads YYNGEE. V trimming: 0 bases; J trimming: 9 bases; junction bases outside the gene matches: 15. The CDR3 spans 18 residues. The CDR3 bases are TGTGCCAGCAGCGTAGGCTCTATAACAGGGGAATTTGGTTCACCCCTCCACTTT. It codes for CASSVGSITGEFGSPLHF.

In the case of this clone: Within the sample, other DNA sequences also encode this same CDR3. The chain carries TRBV6-5 and TRBJ1-2; D possibly corresponds to TRBD1 (6 bases). The length of the CDR3 is 14 residues. CDR1 is MNHEY and CDR2 is SVGAGI in the germline V gene. Trimming shortened V by 1 base and J by 4 bases, and 10 bases separated the two germline ends. The CDR3 region has the DNA TGTGCCAGCAGTTACTTGGGGGCTGGCTATGGCTACACCTTC. It encodes CASSYLGAGYGYTF.

The V call is TRBV30, the J call TRBJ2-2; weak D call: TRBD1 (5 bases). The CDR3 sequence is 14 residues long. The germline V gene has CDR1 GTSNPN and CDR2 SVGIG (reference sequence). The ends were cut back, 3 bases at V and 3 bases at J, with 11 bases in the middle. The CDR3 reads CAWSRAVYTGELFF. Written as DNA, the CDR3 is TGTGCCTGGAGCAGGGCAGTTTACACCGGGGAGCTGTTTTTT.

In the case of this clone: Other nucleotide sequences from this sample produce the same CDR3. The V gene is TRBV6-1, the J gene TRBJ2-7; D remains ambiguous. Germline V lookup: CDR1 MNHNS, CDR2 SASEGT. V lost 3 bases to trimming and J lost 3 bases, with 6 bases between them. The CDR3 covers 12 residues. CDR3 sequence reads: CASSERGYEQYF. The CDR3 region has the DNA TGTGCCAGCAGTGAGCGCGGCTACGAGCAGTACTTC.

The chain employs TRBV19 and TRBJ1-1; 9 bases map to TRBD1. This CDR3 spans 12 amino acids. Germline V gene data show CDR1 as LNHDA and CDR2 as SQIVND (reference sequence). V shed 10 bases and J 5 bases; nucleotides not matched to a gene: 5. CDR3 nucleotides: TGTGCCACGCGCGGGACAGGGACTGAAGCTTTCTTT. As protein: CATRGTGTEAFF.